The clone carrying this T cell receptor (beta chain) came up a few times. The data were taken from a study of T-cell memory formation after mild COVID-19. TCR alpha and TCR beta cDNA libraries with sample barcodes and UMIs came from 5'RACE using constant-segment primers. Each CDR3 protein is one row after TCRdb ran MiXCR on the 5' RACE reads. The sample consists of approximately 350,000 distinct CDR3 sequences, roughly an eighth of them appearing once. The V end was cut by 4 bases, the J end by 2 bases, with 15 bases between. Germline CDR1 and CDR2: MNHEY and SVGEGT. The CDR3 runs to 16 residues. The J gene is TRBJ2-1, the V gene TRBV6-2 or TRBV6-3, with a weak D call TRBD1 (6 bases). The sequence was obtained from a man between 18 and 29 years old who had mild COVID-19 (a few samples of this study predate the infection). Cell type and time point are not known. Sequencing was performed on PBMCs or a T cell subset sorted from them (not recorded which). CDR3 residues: CASSSDRDTAYNEQFF. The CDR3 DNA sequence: TGTGCCAGCAGTTCGGACCGGGACACTGCCTACAATGAGCAGTTCTTC.